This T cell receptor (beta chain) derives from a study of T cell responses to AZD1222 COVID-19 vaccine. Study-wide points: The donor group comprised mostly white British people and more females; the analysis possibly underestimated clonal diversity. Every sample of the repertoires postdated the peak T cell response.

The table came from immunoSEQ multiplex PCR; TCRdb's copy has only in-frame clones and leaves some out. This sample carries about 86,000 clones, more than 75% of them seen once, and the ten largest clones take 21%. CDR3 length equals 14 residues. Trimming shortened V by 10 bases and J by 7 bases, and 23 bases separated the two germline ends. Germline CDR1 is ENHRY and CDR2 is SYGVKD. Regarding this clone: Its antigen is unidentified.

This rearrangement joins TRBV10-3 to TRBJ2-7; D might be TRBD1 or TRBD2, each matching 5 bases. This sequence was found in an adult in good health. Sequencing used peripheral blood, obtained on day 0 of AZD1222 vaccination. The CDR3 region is CASVREPIKGEQYF. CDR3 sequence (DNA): TGTGCCAGCGTTCGGGAACCCATTAAGGGGGAGCAGTACTTC.